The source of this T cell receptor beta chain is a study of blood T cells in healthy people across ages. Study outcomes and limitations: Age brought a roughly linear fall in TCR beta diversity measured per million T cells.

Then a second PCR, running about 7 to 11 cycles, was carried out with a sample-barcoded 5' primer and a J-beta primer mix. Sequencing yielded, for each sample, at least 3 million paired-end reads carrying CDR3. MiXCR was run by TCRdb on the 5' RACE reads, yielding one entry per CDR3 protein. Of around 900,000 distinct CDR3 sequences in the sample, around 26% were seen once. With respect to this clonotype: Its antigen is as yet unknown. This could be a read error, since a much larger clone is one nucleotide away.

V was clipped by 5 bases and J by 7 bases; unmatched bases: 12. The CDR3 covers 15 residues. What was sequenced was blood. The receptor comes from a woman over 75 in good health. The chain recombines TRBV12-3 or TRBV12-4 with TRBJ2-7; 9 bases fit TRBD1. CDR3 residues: CASSGGQGAYNEQYF. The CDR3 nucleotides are TGTGCCAGCAGTGGGGGACAGGGCGCCTACAATGAGCAGTACTTC.